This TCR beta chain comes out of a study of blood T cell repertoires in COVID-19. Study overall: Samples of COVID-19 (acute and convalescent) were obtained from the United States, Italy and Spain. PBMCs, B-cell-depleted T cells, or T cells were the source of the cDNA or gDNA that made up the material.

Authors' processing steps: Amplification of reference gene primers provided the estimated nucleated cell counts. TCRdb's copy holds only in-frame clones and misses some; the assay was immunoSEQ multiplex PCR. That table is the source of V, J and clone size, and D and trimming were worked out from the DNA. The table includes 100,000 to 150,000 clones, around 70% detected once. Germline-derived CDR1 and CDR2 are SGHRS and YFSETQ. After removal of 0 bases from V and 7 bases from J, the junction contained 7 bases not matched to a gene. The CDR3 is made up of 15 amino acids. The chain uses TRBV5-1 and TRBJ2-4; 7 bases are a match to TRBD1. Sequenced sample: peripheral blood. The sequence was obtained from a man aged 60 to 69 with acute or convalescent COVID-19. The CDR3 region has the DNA TGCGCCAGCAGCTTGGACGGGACAGCAACGAACATTCAGTACTTC. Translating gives CASSLDGTATNIQYF.